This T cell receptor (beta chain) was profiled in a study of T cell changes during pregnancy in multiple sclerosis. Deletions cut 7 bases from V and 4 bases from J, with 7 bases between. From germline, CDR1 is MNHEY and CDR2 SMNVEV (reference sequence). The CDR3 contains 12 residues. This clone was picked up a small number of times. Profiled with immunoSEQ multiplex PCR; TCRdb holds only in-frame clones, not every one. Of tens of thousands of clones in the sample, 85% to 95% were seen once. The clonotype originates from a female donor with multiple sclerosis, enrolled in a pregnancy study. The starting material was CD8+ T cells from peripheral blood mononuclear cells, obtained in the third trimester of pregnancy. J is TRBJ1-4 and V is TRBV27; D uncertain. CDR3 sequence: CASKQFNEKLFF. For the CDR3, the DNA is TGTGCCAGCAAACAGTTTAATGAAAAACTGTTTTTT.